One sample yielded the 15 T cell receptor beta chains listed below, sequenced in a study of Ad26.COV2.S vaccination and SARS-CoV-2 variants (dated by TCRdb to about 2021). Sample treatment or condition, as interpreted from the label and publication: about 20 received Ad26.COV2.S at low or high dose, single or two shots; about 5 received placebo; per-sample allocation not given. For vaccine and placebo recipients, repertoires were sequenced using samples collected on day 63 after the first injection. Libraries were made using the immunoSEQ multiplex PCR assay. This immuneACCESS table, as held by TCRdb, lists in-frame sequences with V and J called but not all clones. Of the missing ones, under half trace to an unresolved V gene in checked studies; the others have no known cause. This sample holds a few hundred thousand clones; roughly 85% were observed only once. In total, the top ten clones hold about 7.1% of the sample.

Sequences were derived from peripheral blood, sampled in a trial of Ad26.COV2.S vaccine versus placebo. These receptors came from a person between 18 and 65 years old who received the Ad26.COV2.S COVID-19 vaccine or a placebo.

This clone has only a few counts. The chain has TRBV7-9 and TRBJ1-1; D remains unclear. CDR3 length: 15 residues. Trimming took 4 bases from V and 0 from J, leaving 12 bases between them. Germline assignment: CDR1 SEHNR and CDR2 FQNEAQ (reference sequence). CDR3 residues: CASSYPGAMNTEAFF. In DNA form, the CDR3 reads TGTGCCAGCAGCTACCCGGGAGCGATGAACACTGAAGCTTTCTTT.

Only a few counts were recorded for this clone. The chain combines TRBV2 with TRBJ1-6, with 7 positions matching TRBD1. The CDR3 has 14 amino acids. Germline lookup yields CDR1 SNHLY and CDR2 FYNNEI. J was trimmed by 5 bases and V by 6 bases; bases with no gene match: 4. CDR3 bases: TGTGCCAGCAGGACAGGGTGGAATAATTCACCCCTCCACTTT. This gives the protein CASRTGWNNSPLHF.

The rearrangement links TRBV27 to TRBJ2-2; 7 positions agree with TRBD2. V was pared by 4 bases and J by 4 bases, with 9 bases of the junction left unmatched. This CDR3 comprises 16 residues. Germline V CDR1 and CDR2: MNHEY, SMNVEV (reference sequence). The CDR3 DNA follows: TGTGCCAGCAGTTCCATACTAGCGCCGTCCACCGGGGAGCTGTTTTTT. This codes for CASSSILAPSTGELFF.

This chain joins TRBV15 and TRBJ2-7; D remains unclear. V lost 1 base and J lost 1, with 8 bases in between. The CDR3 is 14 amino acids. Per germline, CDR1 LNHNV and CDR2 YYDKDF (reference sequence). The CDR3 bases are TGTGCCACCAGCAGAGCCATTAATTCCTACGAGCAGTACTTC. Translated, it gives CATSRAINSYEQYF.

The gene calls are TRBV11-2 and TRBJ2-7; D not certain. V dropped 5 bases and J dropped 3 bases, with 5 bases sitting between them. The CDR3 length is 11 residues. Germline V gives CDR1 SGHAT, CDR2 FQNNGV. In nucleotides, the CDR3 is TGTGCCAGCAGCCAGAACTACGAGCAGTACTTC. It encodes CASSQNYEQYF.

V gene TRBV7-9 combines with J gene TRBJ2-3, with TRBD1 identical over 7 bases. The CDR3 has 15 residues. V dropped 3 bases and J dropped 1; count of bases not matched to a gene: 4. Germline CDR1 is SEHNR and CDR2 is FQNEAQ (reference sequence). CDR3 nucleotides: TGTGCCAGCAGCTTTACAGGGGTCCGCACAGATACGCAGTATTTT. This translates into CASSFTGVRTDTQYF.

The chain has TRBV19 and TRBJ2-3; D gene unclear. CDR3 length: 11 residues. V lost 2 bases and J lost 5, with 2 bases in between. Germline V gene sequence: CDR1 LNHDA, CDR2 SQIVND (reference sequence). CDR3 loop: CASSIRDTQYF. CDR3 nucleotide sequence: TGTGCCAGTAGTATAAGAGATACGCAGTATTTT.

This chain connects TRBV27 to TRBJ2-7; no clear D gene. In germline, CDR1 is MNHEY, CDR2 SMNVEV (reference sequence). This CDR3 has 13 residues. The ends were cut back, 0 bases at V and 4 bases at J, with 7 bases in the middle. CDR3 region: CASSLSMGYEQYF. The DNA of the CDR3 is TGTGCCAGCAGTTTATCGATGGGGTACGAGCAGTACTTC.

The chain is built from TRBV11-2 and TRBJ2-7; possibly TRBD1 for D (5 bases). CDR3 length: 14 amino acids. Trimming left V 3 bases short and J 2 bases short, with 11 bases between. Germline lookup yields CDR1 SGHAT and CDR2 FQNNGV. CDR3 protein: CASSFVTATYEQYF. The CDR3 DNA follows: TGTGCCAGCAGCTTTGTGACAGCTACCTACGAGCAGTACTTC.

CDR3 amino acids: CASRGEAVNTEAFF. In DNA form, the CDR3 reads TGCGCCAGCAGGGGGGAGGCAGTTAACACTGAAGCTTTCTTT. The chain has TRBV5-1 and TRBJ1-1, with D perhaps TRBD1 (5 bases). The V and J ends lost 5 bases and 2 bases respectively, with 13 bases between them. The CDR3 runs 14 residues. Germline CDR1 and CDR2: SGHRS and YFSETQ. Based on the CDR3 plus reference TRBV5-1 and TRBJ1-1, the full variable domain is KAGVTQTPRYLIKTRGQQVTLSCSPISGHRSVSWYQQTPGQGLQFLFEYFSETQRNKGNFPGRFSGRQFSNSRSEMNVSTLELGDSALYLCASRGEAVNTEAFFGQGTRLTVV.

Turning to this clone: Relative to the germline gene, one junction end is altered; a read error may explain this. V gene TRBV5-6 combines with J gene TRBJ1-1; D not certain. Germline assignment: CDR1 SGHDT and CDR2 YYEEEE. This CDR3 region has 13 residues. CDR3 protein: CASSPLGNPEAFF. The CDR3 nucleotides read TGTGCCAGCAGCCCATTGGGGAACCCTGAAGCTTTCTTT.

The rearrangement links TRBV10-3 to TRBJ1-1; possibly TRBD1 for D (5 bases). Trimming pared 2 bases from V and 0 bases from J, leaving 7 bases between. Germline V gives CDR1 ENHRY, CDR2 SYGVKD. The CDR3 spans 14 residues. Written as DNA, the CDR3 is TGTGCCATCAGTGAGAGACAGTTGAACACTGAAGCTTTCTTT. Translated: CAISERQLNTEAFF.

Details on this clone: Other DNA sequences in this sample translate to the same CDR3. The V and J genes are TRBV11-2 and TRBJ2-7; 7 nucleotides line up with TRBD2. The V gene end was trimmed by 1 base and the J gene end by 4 bases; junction bases not matched to a gene: 4. Per germline, CDR1 SGHAT and CDR2 FQNNGV. The length of the CDR3 is 14 residues. CDR3 residues: CASSLGLAAYEQYF. CDR3 in DNA: TGTGCCAGCAGCTTAGGTCTAGCGGCTTACGAGCAGTACTTC.

The chain joins TRBV4-3 to TRBJ2-6; 7 positions match TRBD2. Germline CDR1 is LGHNA and CDR2 is YSLEER. V gave up 0 bases and J gave up 0 bases; unmatched junction bases: 5. This CDR3 has 18 residues. CDR3 region: CASSQDPAGSSGANVLTF. The CDR3 DNA reads TGCGCCAGCAGCCAAGATCCAGCGGGGAGCTCTGGGGCCAACGTCCTGACTTTC.

The rearrangement links TRBV19 to TRBJ1-3, with 11 bases aligning to TRBD1. J was trimmed by 2 bases and V by 5 bases; bases with no gene match: 2. The germline V gene encodes CDR1 LNHDA and CDR2 SQIVND (reference sequence). The CDR3 is made up of 15 amino acids. In nucleotides, the CDR3 is TGTGCCAGTAGTCCGGGACAGGGGGCTGGAAACACCATATATTTT. Residues: CASSPGQGAGNTIYF.